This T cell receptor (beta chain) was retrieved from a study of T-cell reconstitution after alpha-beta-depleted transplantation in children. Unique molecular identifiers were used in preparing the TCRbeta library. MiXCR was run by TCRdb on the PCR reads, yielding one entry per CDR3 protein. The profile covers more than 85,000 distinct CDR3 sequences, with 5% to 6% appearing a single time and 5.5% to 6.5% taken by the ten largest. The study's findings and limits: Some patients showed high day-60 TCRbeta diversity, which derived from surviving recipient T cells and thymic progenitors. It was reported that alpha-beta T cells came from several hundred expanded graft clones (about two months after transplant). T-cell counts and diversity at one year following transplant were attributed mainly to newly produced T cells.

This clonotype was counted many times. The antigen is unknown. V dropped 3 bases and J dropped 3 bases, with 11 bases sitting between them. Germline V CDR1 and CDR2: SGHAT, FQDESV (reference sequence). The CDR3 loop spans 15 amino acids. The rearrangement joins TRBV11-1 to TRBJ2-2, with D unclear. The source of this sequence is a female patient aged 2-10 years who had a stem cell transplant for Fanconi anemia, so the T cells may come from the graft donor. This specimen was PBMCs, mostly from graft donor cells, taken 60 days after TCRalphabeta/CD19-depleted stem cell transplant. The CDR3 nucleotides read TGTGCCAGCAGCTTTCGCCTATCGGACACCGGGGAGCTGTTTTTT. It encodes CASSFRLSDTGELFF.